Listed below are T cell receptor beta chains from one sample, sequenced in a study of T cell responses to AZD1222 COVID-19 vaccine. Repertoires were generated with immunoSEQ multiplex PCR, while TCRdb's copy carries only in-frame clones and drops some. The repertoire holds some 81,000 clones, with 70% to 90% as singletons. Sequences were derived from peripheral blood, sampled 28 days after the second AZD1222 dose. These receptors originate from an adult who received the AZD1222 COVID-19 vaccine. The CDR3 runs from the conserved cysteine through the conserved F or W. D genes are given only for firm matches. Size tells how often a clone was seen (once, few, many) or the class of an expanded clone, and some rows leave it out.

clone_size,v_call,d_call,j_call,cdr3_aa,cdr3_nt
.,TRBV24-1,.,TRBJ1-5,CATSSGSYSNQPQHF,TGTGCCACCAGTTCAGGTTCTTATAGCAATCAGCCCCAGCATTTT
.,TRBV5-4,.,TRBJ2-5,CASSLANGGNQETQYF,TGTGCCAGCAGCTTGGCCAATGGGGGTAACCAAGAGACCCAGTACTTC
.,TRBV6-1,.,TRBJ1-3,CASSDPGLLPSGNTIYF,TGTGCCAGCAGTGACCCGGGACTTTTACCCTCTGGAAACACCATATATTTT
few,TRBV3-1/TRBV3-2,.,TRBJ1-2,CASSQGGRLHSYTF,TGTGCCAGCAGCCAGGGCGGACGGCTGCATAGCTACACCTTC
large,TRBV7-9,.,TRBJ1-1,CASTSGGANTEAFF,TGTGCCAGCACCAGCGGGGGAGCGAACACTGAAGCTTTCTTT
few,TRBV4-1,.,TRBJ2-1,CASSHPGTPTSSNEQFF,TGCGCCAGCAGCCATCCAGGGACACCTACCTCGAGTAATGAGCAGTTCTTC
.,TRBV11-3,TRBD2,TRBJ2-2,CASSAGTSGTYVGELFF,TGTGCCAGCAGCGCCGGGACTAGCGGGACGTATGTTGGGGAGCTGTTTTTT
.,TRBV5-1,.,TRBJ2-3,CASSLGSGVTDTQYF,TGCGCCAGCAGCTTGGGGTCCGGGGTTACAGATACGCAGTATTTT
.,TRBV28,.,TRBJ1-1,CASSLSAYMNTEAFF,TGTGCCAGCAGTTTATCGGCATACATGAACACTGAAGCTTTCTTT
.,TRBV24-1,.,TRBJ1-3,CATSSRGEHTIYF,TGTGCCACCAGTTCGAGGGGGGAACACACCATATATTTT
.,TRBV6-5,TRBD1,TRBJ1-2,CASSSQGALANYGYTF,TGTGCCAGCAGTTCCCAGGGGGCTCTAGCTAACTATGGCTACACCTTC
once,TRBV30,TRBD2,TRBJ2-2,CAWKWASGRAPGELFF,TGTGCCTGGAAGTGGGCTAGCGGGAGGGCCCCCGGGGAGCTGTTTTTT
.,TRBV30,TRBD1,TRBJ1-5,CAWSETGVGHQPQHF,TGTGCCTGGAGTGAGACAGGGGTGGGGCATCAGCCCCAGCATTTT
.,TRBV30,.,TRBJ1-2,CARNRDTLLYGYTF,TGTGCCCGAAACAGGGATACCCTTCTGTATGGCTACACCTTC
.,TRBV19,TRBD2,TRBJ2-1,CASSNPGGRNYNEQFF,TGTGCCAGTAGTAATCCCGGCGGGAGGAACTACAATGAGCAGTTCTTC
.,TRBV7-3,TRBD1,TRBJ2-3,CASSEGQGYSTDTQYF,TGTGCCAGCAGCGAGGGACAGGGCTACAGCACAGATACGCAGTATTTT
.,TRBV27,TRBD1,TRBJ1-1,CASTDRRNTEAFF,TGTGCCAGCACGGACAGGAGGAACACTGAAGCTTTCTTT
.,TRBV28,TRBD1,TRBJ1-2,CASSPRGDGYTF,TGTGCCAGCAGTCCCAGGGGGGATGGCTACACCTTC
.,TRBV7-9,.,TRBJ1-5,CASSLLGQPQHF,TGTGCCAGCAGCCTACTCGGTCAGCCCCAGCATTTT
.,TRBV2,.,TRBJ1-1,CASSDRGRNTEAFF,TGTGCCAGCAGTGACAGGGGCCGCAACACTGAAGCTTTCTTT
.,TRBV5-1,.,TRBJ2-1,CASSPDNYNEQFF,TGCGCCAGCAGCCCCGACAATTACAATGAGCAGTTCTTC
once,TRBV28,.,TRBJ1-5,CASSFLKDQPQHF,TGTGCCAGCAGCTTCTTAAAGGATCAGCCCCAGCATTTT